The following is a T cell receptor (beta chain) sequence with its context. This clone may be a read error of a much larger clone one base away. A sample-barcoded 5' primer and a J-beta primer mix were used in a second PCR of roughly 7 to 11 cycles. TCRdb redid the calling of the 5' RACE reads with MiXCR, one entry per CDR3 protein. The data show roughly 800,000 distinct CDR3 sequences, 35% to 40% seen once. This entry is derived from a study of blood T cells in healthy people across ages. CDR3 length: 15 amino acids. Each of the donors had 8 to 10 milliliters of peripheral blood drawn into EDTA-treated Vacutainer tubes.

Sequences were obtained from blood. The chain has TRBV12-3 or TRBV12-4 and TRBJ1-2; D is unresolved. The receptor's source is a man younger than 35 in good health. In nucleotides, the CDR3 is TGTGCCGGCAGTTTAGGCGCGGTTTCCAGCTATGGCTACACCTTC. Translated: CAGSLGAVSSYGYTF.